The T cell receptor (beta chain) described here comes from a study of blood T cell repertoires in COVID-19. The overall study: Material from acute and convalescent COVID-19 was sourced from the United States, Italy and Spain. Sample material is recorded as cDNA or gDNA derived from T cells, B-cell-depleted T cells, or PBMCs.

Source study methods: Amplification with reference gene primers provided the estimates of nucleated cell counts. Some clones are missing from TCRdb's copy, which holds only in-frame ones; the method was immunoSEQ multiplex PCR. For V, J and clone size, that table is used; D and trimming come from the DNA. Of some 48,000 clones in the sample, roughly 83% are singletons; the top ten hold 2.5% to 3%. The germline V gene encodes CDR1 SGHNT and CDR2 YYREEE (reference sequence). The CDR3 totals 13 residues. J lost 6 bases, V lost 2 bases, and 1 base had no gene match. V and J are TRBV5-4 and TRBJ2-1, with TRBD1 matching over 8 bases. The receptor comes from a man aged 45-65 years with acute or convalescent COVID-19. Sequenced: peripheral blood. CDR3: CASSFQGANEQFF. The CDR3 nucleotides read TGTGCCAGCAGCTTTCAGGGGGCCAATGAGCAGTTCTTC.